The 23 T cell receptor beta chains reported below all come from one sample, sequenced in a study of T cells in localized non-small cell lung cancer. Profiling relied on immunoSEQ multiplex PCR, and the TCRdb table lists in-frame clones only, not all of them. Among about 22,000 clones, about nine tenths were seen once, and the ten largest hold approximately 22%. The material sequenced was PBMCs, taken before any cancer treatment. The source of these receptors is a man between 40 and 69 years old with stage II squamous cell lung carcinoma.

This clone was observed a single time. The CDR3 DNA reads as TGCGCCAGCAGCTCAAACGGGGGGGAGAACACTGAAGCTTTCTTT. Amino acids: CASSSNGGENTEAFF. This chain connects TRBV5-1 to TRBJ1-1; weak D call: TRBD1 (5 bases). V gave up 3 bases and J gave up 1 base, with 13 bases separating them. The CDR3 loop spans 15 amino acids. Germline V gene lookup returns CDR1 SGHRS and CDR2 YFSETQ.

V is TRBV18 and J is TRBJ1-1; possibly TRBD1 for D (6 bases). CDR3 length: 16 residues. V was pared by 3 bases and J by 6 bases, with 20 bases between. CDR1 KGHSH and CDR2 LQKENI come from the germline V gene. CDR3 sequence reads: CASSPTQGAEGAEAFF. Written as DNA, the CDR3 is TGTGCCAGCTCACCTACACAGGGAGCGGAAGGCGCTGAAGCTTTCTTT. Supplemented by reference TRBV18 and TRBJ1-1, the full variable domain reads NAGVMQNPRHLVRRRGQEARLRCSPMKGHSHVYWYRQLPEEGLKFMVYLQKENIIDESGMPKERFSAEFPKEGPSILRIQQVVRGDSAAYFCASSPTQGAEGAEAFFGQGTRLTVV.

J is TRBJ2-3 and V is TRBV7-8; D not resolved. The CDR3 has 20 amino acids. The germline V gene has CDR1 SGHVS and CDR2 FQNEAQ. Trimming stripped 5 bases from V and 8 bases from J, with 35 bases between. CDR3 protein: CASSPRFGPFSTDTRGTQYF. CDR3 in DNA: TGTGCCAGCAGCCCACGGTTTGGCCCATTCAGCACAGATACGCGTGGTACGCAGTATTTT. The whole variable domain, remainder taken from reference TRBV7-8 and TRBJ2-3, is GAGVSQSPRYKVAKRGQDVALRCDPISGHVSLFWYQQALGQGPEFLTYFQNEAQLDKSGLPSDRFFAERPEGSVSTLKIQRTQQEDSAVYLCASSPRFGPFSTDTRGTQYFGPGTRLTVL.

This chain's CDR3 is CASSLLASERETQYF. CDR3 nucleotide sequence: TGTGCCAGCAGCTTACTGGCTAGCGAAAGGGAGACCCAGTACTTC. This chain uses TRBV7-6 with TRBJ2-5; D is possibly TRBD2 (6 bases). The germline V gene has CDR1 SGHVS and CDR2 FNYEAQ. V was cut by 2 bases and J by 5 bases, with 15 bases left in between. CDR3 length: 15 amino acids.

This clone appeared once. The gene calls are TRBV20-1 and TRBJ2-7, with TRBD1 as a possible D gene (5 bases). The germline CDR1 and CDR2 sequences are DFQATT and SNEGSKA (reference sequence). V lost 6 bases and J 5 bases, leaving 11 bases between the germline ends. This CDR3 region has 11 residues. CDR3 DNA: TGCAGTGCCGCCACAGGTAACGAGCAGTACTTC. It is translated as CSAATGNEQYF.

For this clone: One end of the junction fails to match germline, which may point to a read error. V usage is TRBV5-1 and J usage is TRBJ1-3; no clear D. The CDR3 is made up of 15 amino acids. Germline CDR1 is SGHRS and CDR2 is YFSETQ. DNA of the CDR3: TGCGCCAGCAGCGCGGCAGCCGCCTCTGGAACCACCATATATTTT. As protein: CASSAAAASGTTIYF. Looking up the rest from reference TRBV5-1 and TRBJ1-3 gives the full variable domain: KAGVTQTPRYLIKTRGQQVTLSCSPISGHRSVSWYQQTPGQGLQFLFEYFSETQRNKGNFPGRFSGRQFSNSRSEMNVSTLELGDSALYLCASSAAAASGTTIYFGEGSWLTVV.

This chain connects TRBV10-2 to TRBJ2-3; no reliable D call. The CDR3 runs 11 residues. Germline CDR1 reads WSHSY; CDR2 reads SAAADI. The V gene lost 2 bases and the J gene lost 3 bases, with 0 bases spanning the gap. The CDR3 loop is CASSETDTQYF. The CDR3, as DNA: TGCGCCAGCAGTGAGACAGATACGCAGTATTTT.

The chain has TRBV5-6 and TRBJ1-5; the D gene is possibly TRBD1 (5 bases). This CDR3 contains 14 residues. The V and J ends lost 4 bases and 7 bases respectively, with 15 bases between them. The germline V gene encodes CDR1 SGHDT and CDR2 YYEEEE. CDR3 sequence (DNA): TGTGCCAGCAGCGCCGGGACTCTATACCAGCCCCAGCATTTT. The encoded protein is CASSAGTLYQPQHF.

The chain couples TRBV5-4 to TRBJ1-2; D is perhaps TRBD1 (6 bases). V lost 6 bases to trimming and J lost 7 bases, with 16 bases between them. Per the germline V gene, CDR1 is SGHNT and CDR2 is YYREEE (reference sequence). The CDR3 runs 13 residues. In DNA, the CDR3 is TGTGCCAGCAATACCGGCGGGACATTTGGCTACACCTTC. Translation gives CASNTGGTFGYTF.

This clone was picked up one time. The V gene is TRBV6-1, the J gene TRBJ2-3, with 9 bases aligning to TRBD2. With V trimmed by 4 bases and J by 3 bases, 11 bases remained unmatched. CDR1 MNHNS and CDR2 SASEGT come from the germline V gene. The CDR3 covers 17 residues. The CDR3 is CASSGVAGVAGTDTQYF. CDR3 DNA: TGTGCCAGCAGTGGGGTAGCGGGAGTGGCGGGGACAGATACGCAGTATTTT.

The chain recombines TRBV4-1 with TRBJ1-5; TRBD1 is a possible D gene (5 bases). Germline assignment: CDR1 MGHRA and CDR2 YSYEKL. The CDR3 has 15 amino acids. V lost 3 bases and J lost 1, with 10 bases in between. The CDR3 region is CASSQTEVSNQPQHF. The CDR3 region has the DNA TGCGCCAGCAGCCAGACAGAAGTCAGCAATCAGCCCCAGCATTTT.

V gene TRBV19 combines with J gene TRBJ2-1; 8 bases are shared with TRBD2. Germline assignment: CDR1 LNHDA and CDR2 SQIVND (reference sequence). This CDR3 has 12 residues. V shed 7 bases, J shed 15 bases, and the junction held 11 bases outside the gene matches. The CDR3 DNA reads TGTGCCAGTACCGTCGCCGGGACTAGAATGTTCTTC. It codes for CASTVAGTRMFF. The entire variable domain, with the rest obtained from reference TRBV19 and TRBJ2-1, is as follows: DGGITQSPKYLFRKEGQNVTLSCEQNLNHDAMYWYRQDPGQGLRLIYYSQIVNDFQKGDIAEGYSVSREKKESFPLTVTSAQKNPTAFYLCASTVAGTRMFFGPGTRLTVL.

This chain joins TRBV6-5 and TRBJ2-1; 8 bases match TRBD2. The germline gives CDR1 MNHEY, CDR2 SVGAGI. This CDR3 is built from 14 residues. J gave up 2 bases and V 8 bases, and 5 bases lay outside the gene matches. The CDR3 region is CASSSTSAYNEQFF. CDR3 nucleotide sequence: TGTGCCAGCTCTTCGACTAGCGCCTACAATGAGCAGTTCTTC.

The chain uses TRBV28 and TRBJ1-5, with D possibly being TRBD1 (5 bases). Trimming removed 3 bases at V and 6 bases at J, with 12 bases between. This CDR3 is 14 amino acids long. Germline CDR1 MDHEN, CDR2 SYDVKM. CDR3 region: CASSFFRVGQPQHF. In DNA form, the CDR3 reads TGTGCCAGCAGTTTCTTCAGGGTTGGTCAGCCCCAGCATTTT.

The chain joins TRBV6-5 to TRBJ1-3; D unclear. Between the trimmed V and J ends, which lost 10 bases and 0 bases, there was a span of 10 bases. The CDR3 covers 13 residues. From germline, CDR1 is MNHEY and CDR2 SVGAGI. CDR3 protein: CATRPFSGNTIYF. In DNA, the CDR3 is TGTGCCACCAGGCCCTTCTCTGGAAACACCATATATTTT.

This chain uses TRBV27 with TRBJ1-5; D possibly corresponds to TRBD1 (6 bases). Germline V lookup: CDR1 MNHEY, CDR2 SMNVEV (reference sequence). The CDR3 contains 16 residues. V was trimmed by 1 base and J by 7 bases, leaving 17 bases between them. The CDR3 loop reads CASSLLGGEGAQPQHF. DNA for the CDR3: TGTGCCAGCAGTTTATTGGGGGGCGAGGGAGCCCAGCCCCAGCATTTT.

The rearrangement uses TRBV29-1 and TRBJ2-5; no clear D gene. The CDR3 runs 15 residues. Germline values: CDR1 SQVTM, CDR2 ANQGSEA. V lost 3 bases to trimming and J lost 0 bases, with 14 bases between them. CDR3 nucleotides: TGCAGCGTTGACCTACGTTTCGGGTACCAAGAGACCCAGTACTTC. This translates into CSVDLRFGYQETQYF.

This chain uses TRBV2 with TRBJ2-6, with D tentatively TRBD2 (6 bases). Germline V gene sequence: CDR1 SNHLY, CDR2 FYNNEI. The CDR3 has 13 amino acids. The ends were cut back, 8 bases at V and 4 bases at J, with 9 bases in the middle. The CDR3 nucleotides read TGTGCCAGCGGGCGGGAAGGGGCCAACGTCCTGACTTTC. Encoded protein: CASGREGANVLTF.

In DNA form, the CDR3 reads TGTGCCAGCAGCGCCTACGGGGGAAGCTCCTACAATGAGCAGTTCTTC. This encodes CASSAYGGSSYNEQFF. This chain joins TRBV9 and TRBJ2-1; possible D gene TRBD2, 6 bases. CDR1 is SGDLS, CDR2 YYNGEE, per germline. V was cut by 3 bases and J by 0 bases, with 13 bases left in between. The CDR3 is 16 residues long.

This clone was counted between two and nine times. This sequence joins TRBV19 and TRBJ2-7; 7 bases are a match to TRBD2. Germline loops: CDR1 LNHDA, CDR2 SQIVND (reference sequence). The CDR3 consists of 14 residues. The trim removed 1 base at V and 0 bases at J, leaving 0 bases unmatched. The CDR3 sequence: CASSIGEGSYEQYF. The CDR3 DNA follows: TGTGCCAGTAGTATAGGGGAGGGCTCCTACGAGCAGTACTTC.

This chain uses TRBV4-1 with TRBJ1-5; 7 bases align to TRBD1. Germline assignment: CDR1 MGHRA and CDR2 YSYEKL. Trimming at V came to 4 bases and at J to 7 bases, leaving 10 bases not matched to a gene. The CDR3 is 15 amino acids. DNA for the CDR3: TGCGCCAGCAGCCGAGTCTACAGGGGCGGACAGCCCCAGCATTTT. Its protein product is CASSRVYRGGQPQHF.

This rearrangement joins TRBV19 to TRBJ1-5; D is possibly TRBD1 (5 bases). The length of the CDR3 is 15 residues. Looked up from germline, CDR1 is LNHDA and CDR2 is SQIVND (reference sequence). V gave up 4 bases and J gave up 3 bases, with 13 bases separating them. CDR3 bases: TGTGCCAGTAGTACCCTAGACAGTTCCAATCAGCCCCAGCATTTT. Residues: CASSTLDSSNQPQHF. Full variable domain (outside the CDR3, taken from reference TRBV19 and TRBJ1-5): DGGITQSPKYLFRKEGQNVTLSCEQNLNHDAMYWYRQDPGQGLRLIYYSQIVNDFQKGDIAEGYSVSREKKESFPLTVTSAQKNPTAFYLCASSTLDSSNQPQHFGDGTRLSIL.

The CDR3 DNA is TGTGCCAGCAGTAACCAGCGGGAGCGAGAGACCCAGTACTTC. Protein product: CASSNQRERETQYF. The chain couples TRBV28 to TRBJ2-5; TRBD2 aligns across 8 bases. The CDR3 length is 14 residues. Losses at the gene ends were 5 bases for V and 4 bases for J; bases not matched to a gene: 6. The V gene's germline CDR1 is MDHEN and CDR2 SYDVKM.